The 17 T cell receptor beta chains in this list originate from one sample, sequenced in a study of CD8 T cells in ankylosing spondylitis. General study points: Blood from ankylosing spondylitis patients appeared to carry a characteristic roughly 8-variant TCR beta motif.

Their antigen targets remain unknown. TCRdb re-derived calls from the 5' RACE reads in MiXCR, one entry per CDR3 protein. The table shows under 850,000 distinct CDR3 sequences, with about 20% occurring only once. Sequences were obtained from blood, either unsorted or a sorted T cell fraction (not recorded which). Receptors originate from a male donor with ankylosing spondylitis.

Written as DNA, the CDR3 is TGTGCCAGCAGCTTAAGCGGGAACTCCTACGAGCAGTACTTC. This codes for CASSLSGNSYEQYF. The V and J genes are TRBV11-2 and TRBJ2-7; TRBD2 matches at 7 bases. V was pared by 2 bases and J by 0 bases, with 1 base of the junction left unmatched. The CDR3 runs 14 residues. Germline CDR1 reads SGHAT; CDR2 reads FQNNGV.

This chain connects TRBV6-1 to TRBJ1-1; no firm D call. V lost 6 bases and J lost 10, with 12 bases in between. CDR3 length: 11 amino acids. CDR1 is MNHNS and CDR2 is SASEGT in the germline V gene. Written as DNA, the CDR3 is TGTGCCAGCAGGGAGGGTCGTGGAGCTTTCTTT. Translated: CASREGRGAFF.

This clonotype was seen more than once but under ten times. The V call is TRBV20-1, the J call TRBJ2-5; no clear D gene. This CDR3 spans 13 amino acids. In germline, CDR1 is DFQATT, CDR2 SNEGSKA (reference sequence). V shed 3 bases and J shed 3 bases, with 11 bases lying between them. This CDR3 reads CSASTLWKETQYF. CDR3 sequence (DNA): TGCAGTGCTAGTACCCTGTGGAAAGAGACCCAGTACTTC.

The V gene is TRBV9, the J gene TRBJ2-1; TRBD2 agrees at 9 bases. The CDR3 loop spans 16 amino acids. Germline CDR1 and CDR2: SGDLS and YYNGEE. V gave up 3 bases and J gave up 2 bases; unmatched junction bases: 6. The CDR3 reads CASSAQIAGAYNEQFF. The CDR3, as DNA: TGTGCCAGCAGCGCCCAAATAGCGGGAGCCTACAATGAGCAGTTCTTC.

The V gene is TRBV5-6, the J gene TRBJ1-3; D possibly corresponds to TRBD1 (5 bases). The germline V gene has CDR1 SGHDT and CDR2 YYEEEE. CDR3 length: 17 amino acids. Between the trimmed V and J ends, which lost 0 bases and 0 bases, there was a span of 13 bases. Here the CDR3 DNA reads TGTGCCAGCAGCTTGGGTGTGGGACGTACCTCTGGAAACACCATATATTTT. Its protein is CASSLGVGRTSGNTIYF.

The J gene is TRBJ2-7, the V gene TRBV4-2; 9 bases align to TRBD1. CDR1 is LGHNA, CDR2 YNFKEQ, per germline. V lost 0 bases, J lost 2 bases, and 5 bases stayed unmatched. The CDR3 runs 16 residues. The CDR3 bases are TGTGCCAGCAGCCAAGATATTGGGACAGGGACCTACGAGCAGTACTTC. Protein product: CASSQDIGTGTYEQYF.

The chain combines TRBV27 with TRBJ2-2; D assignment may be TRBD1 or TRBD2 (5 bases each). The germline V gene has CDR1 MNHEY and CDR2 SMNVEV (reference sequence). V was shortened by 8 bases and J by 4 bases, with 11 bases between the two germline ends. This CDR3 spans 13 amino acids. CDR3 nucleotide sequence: TGTGCCAGCGGGACCTTAGGCACCGGGGAGCTGTTTTTT. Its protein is CASGTLGTGELFF.

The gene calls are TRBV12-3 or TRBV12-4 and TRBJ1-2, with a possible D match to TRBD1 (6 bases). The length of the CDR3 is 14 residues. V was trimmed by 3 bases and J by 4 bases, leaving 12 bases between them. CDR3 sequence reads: CASSFAGVGYGYTF. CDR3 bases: TGTGCCAGCAGTTTCGCAGGGGTGGGCTATGGCTACACCTTC.

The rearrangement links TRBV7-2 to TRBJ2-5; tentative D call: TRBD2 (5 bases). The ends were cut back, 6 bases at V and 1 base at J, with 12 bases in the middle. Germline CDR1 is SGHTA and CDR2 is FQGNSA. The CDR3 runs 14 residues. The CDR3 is CASRQGGIQETQYF. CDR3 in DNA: TGTGCCAGCAGACAAGGAGGTATCCAAGAGACCCAGTACTTC.

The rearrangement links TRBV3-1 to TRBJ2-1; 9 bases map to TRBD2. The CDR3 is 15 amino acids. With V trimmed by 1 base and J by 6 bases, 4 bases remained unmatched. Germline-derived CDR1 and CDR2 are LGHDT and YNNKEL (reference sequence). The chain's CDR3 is CASSQGAGGPNEQFF. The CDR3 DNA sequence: TGTGCCAGCAGCCAAGGAGCGGGGGGACCCAATGAGCAGTTCTTC.

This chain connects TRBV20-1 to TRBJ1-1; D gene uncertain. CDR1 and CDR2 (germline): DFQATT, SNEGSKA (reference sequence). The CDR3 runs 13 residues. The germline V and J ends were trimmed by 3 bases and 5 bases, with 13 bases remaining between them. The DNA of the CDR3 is TGCAGTGCTAGTCCCCCCCCCAGGACTGAAGCTTTCTTT. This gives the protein CSASPPPRTEAFF.

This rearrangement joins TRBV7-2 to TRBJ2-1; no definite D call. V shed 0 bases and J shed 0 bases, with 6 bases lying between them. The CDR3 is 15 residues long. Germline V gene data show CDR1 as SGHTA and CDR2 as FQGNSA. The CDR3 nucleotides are TGTGCCAGCAGCTTAGCGAAAATCTCCTACAATGAGCAGTTCTTC. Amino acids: CASSLAKISYNEQFF.

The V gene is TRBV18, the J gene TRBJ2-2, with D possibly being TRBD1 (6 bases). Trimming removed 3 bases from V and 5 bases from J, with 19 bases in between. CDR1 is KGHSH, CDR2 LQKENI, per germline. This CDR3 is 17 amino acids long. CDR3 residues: CASSPTRQAMGTGELFF. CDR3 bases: TGTGCCAGCTCACCGACGCGACAGGCGATGGGGACCGGGGAGCTGTTTTTT.

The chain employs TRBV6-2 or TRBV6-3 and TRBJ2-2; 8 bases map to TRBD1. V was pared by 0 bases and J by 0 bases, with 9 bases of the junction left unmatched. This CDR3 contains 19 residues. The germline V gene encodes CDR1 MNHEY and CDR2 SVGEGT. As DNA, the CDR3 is TGTGCCAGCAGTTACTCAGGCAGGGGGCCCGAATCGAACACCGGGGAGCTGTTTTTT. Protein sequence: CASSYSGRGPESNTGELFF.

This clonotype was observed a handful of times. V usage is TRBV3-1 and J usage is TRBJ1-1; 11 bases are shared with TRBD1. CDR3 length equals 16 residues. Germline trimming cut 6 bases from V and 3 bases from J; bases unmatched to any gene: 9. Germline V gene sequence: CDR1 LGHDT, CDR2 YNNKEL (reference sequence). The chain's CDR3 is CASSPEDRGPHTEAFF. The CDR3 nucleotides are TGTGCCAGCAGTCCCGAGGACAGGGGGCCTCACACTGAAGCTTTCTTT.

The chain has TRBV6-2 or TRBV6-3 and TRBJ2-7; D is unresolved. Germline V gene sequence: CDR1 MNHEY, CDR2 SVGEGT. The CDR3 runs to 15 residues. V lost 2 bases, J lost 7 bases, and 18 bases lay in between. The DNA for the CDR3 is TGTGCCAGCAGTTACGAGGTCTCGCACACCCCGGAGCAGTACTTC. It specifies CASSYEVSHTPEQYF.

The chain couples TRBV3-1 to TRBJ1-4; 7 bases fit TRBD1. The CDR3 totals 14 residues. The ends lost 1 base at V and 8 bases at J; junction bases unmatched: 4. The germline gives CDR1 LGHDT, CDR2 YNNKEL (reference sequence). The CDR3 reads CASSQVGGLEKLFF. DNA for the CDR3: TGTGCCAGCAGCCAAGTAGGGGGCCTCGAAAAACTGTTTTTT.